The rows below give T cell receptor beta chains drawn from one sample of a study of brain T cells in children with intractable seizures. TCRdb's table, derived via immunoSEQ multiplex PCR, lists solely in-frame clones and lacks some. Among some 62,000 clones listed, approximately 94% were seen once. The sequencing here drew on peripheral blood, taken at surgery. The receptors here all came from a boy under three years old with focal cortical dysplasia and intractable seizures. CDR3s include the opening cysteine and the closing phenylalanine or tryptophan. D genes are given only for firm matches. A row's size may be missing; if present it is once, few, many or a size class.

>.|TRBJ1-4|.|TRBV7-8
TGTGCCAGCAGCTTTAGAGGATCGGGGAATGAAAAACTGTTTTTT
CASSFRGSGNEKLFF
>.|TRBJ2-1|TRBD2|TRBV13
TGTGCCAGCAGCTTGGCCGGGACTAGCGGTAGCTCCTACAATGAGCAGTTCTTC
CASSLAGTSGSSYNEQFF
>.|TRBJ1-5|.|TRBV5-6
TGTGCCAGCAGTTCACTGGGCAGCAGCAATCAGCCCCAGCATTTT
CASSSLGSSNQPQHF
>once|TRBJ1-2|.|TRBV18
TGTGCCAGCTCTCTCCTCCGGGAGTTACGCTATGGCTACACCTTC
CASSLLRELRYGYTF
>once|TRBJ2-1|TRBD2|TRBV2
TGTGCCAGCAGTGTAGGTCTAGCGGTCTACAATGAGCAGTTCTTC
CASSVGLAVYNEQFF
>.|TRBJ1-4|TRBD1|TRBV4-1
TGCGCCAGCAGAGAGGGACAGGGGAGAGAAAAACTGTTTTTT
CASREGQGREKLFF
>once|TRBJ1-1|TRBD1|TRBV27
TGTGCCAGCAGACAAGCTACCGGGACAGCCGAAGCTTTCTTT
CASRQATGTAEAFF
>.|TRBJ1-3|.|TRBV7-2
TGTGCCAGCAGCTTAGCGGGGCAGACTGGAAACACCATATATTTT
CASSLAGQTGNTIYF
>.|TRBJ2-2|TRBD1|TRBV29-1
TGCAGCGTGGACAGGGGTGGAACCGGGGAGCTGTTTTTT
CSVDRGGTGELFF
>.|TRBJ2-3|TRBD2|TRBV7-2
TGTGCCAGCAGCTTAGTTGGGACTAGCGGGGCAGATACGCAGTATTTT
CASSLVGTSGADTQYF
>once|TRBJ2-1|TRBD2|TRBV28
TGTGCCAGCAGTGCCAGCGGGAGGCGCTACAATGAGCAGTTCTTC
CASSASGRRYNEQFF
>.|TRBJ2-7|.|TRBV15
TGTGCCACCAGCATTCACGGGGCAGGGTTGTACGAGCAGTACTTC
CATSIHGAGLYEQYF
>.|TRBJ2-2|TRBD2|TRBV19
TGTGCCAGTAGTACAGCGGGGGGTAACACCGGGGAGCTGTTTTTT
CASSTAGGNTGELFF
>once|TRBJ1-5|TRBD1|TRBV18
TGTGCCAGCTCCCGAGACAGGGGTGAACAGCCCCAGCATTTT
CASSRDRGEQPQHF
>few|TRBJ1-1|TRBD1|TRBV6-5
TGTGCCAGCAGGACCTCTTGGGACAGCGGGACTGAAGCTTTCTTT
CASRTSWDSGTEAFF
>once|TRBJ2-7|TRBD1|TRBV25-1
TGTGCCAGCAGTGGCCGACAGGGCTCCTACGAGCAGTACTTC
CASSGRQGSYEQYF
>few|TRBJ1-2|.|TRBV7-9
TGTGCCAGCAGCGAAAACAGGTTCGGCTACACCTTC
CASSENRFGYTF
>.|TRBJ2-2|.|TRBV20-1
TGCAGTGCTAGTTCTCCCGGGAAAACCGGGGAGCTGTTTTTT
CSASSPGKTGELFF
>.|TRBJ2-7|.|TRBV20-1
TGCAGTGCTAGTAGCAGGGTAGGCGAGCAGTACTTC
CSASSRVGEQYF
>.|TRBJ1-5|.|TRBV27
TGTGCCAGCAGTGAGCTGTATAATCAGCCCCAGCATTTT
CASSELYNQPQHF
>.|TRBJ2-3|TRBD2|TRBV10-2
TGCGCCAGCAGTGATTCGACTAGCGGGGGGCTGGATACGCAGTATTTT
CASSDSTSGGLDTQYF
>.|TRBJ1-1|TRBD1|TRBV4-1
TGCGCCAGCAGCCACCCACAGGGGAGAGACACTGAAGCTTTCTTT
CASSHPQGRDTEAFF